This T cell receptor (beta chain) was observed in a study of blood T cell repertoires in COVID-19. Study-wide background: Italy, Spain and the United States were the sources of the convalescent and acute COVID-19 samples.

In the authors' workflow: Nucleated cell counts were estimated from reference gene primer amplification. Repertoires were generated with immunoSEQ multiplex PCR, while TCRdb's copy carries only in-frame clones and drops some. V and J calls and clone size are given by that table; D and trimming were obtained from the DNA. The sample includes hundreds of thousands of clones, roughly 90% of them seen just once. Seattle's cohort entered during active infection and was followed longitudinally. Germline V gene data show CDR1 as SGDLS and CDR2 as YYNGEE. The CDR3 contains 14 residues. The V and J ends lost 0 bases and 5 bases respectively, with 12 bases between them.

This TCR was sampled from a man in his fifties or sixties with COVID-19, enrolled during active disease. The source material was peripheral blood. The chain carries TRBV9 and TRBJ2-7; D perhaps matches TRBD2 (5 bases). This CDR3 reads CASSVGGEGNEQYF. The CDR3 nucleotides are TGTGCCAGCAGCGTAGGGGGAGAAGGAAACGAGCAGTACTTC.